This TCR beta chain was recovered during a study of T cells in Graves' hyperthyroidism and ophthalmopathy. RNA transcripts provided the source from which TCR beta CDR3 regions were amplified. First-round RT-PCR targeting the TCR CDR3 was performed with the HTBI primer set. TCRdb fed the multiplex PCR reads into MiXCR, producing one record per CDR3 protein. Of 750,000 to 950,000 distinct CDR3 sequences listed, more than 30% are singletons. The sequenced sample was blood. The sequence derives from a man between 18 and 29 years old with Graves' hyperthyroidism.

DNA of the CDR3: TGTGCCAGCAGTTTTCATCTTCTAGAAGCTTTCTTT. Amino acids: CASSFHLLEAFF. V usage is TRBV12-3 or TRBV12-4 and J usage is TRBJ1-1; D gene unclear. The CDR3 is 12 residues long. V shed 3 bases and J shed 8 bases, with 10 bases lying between them.